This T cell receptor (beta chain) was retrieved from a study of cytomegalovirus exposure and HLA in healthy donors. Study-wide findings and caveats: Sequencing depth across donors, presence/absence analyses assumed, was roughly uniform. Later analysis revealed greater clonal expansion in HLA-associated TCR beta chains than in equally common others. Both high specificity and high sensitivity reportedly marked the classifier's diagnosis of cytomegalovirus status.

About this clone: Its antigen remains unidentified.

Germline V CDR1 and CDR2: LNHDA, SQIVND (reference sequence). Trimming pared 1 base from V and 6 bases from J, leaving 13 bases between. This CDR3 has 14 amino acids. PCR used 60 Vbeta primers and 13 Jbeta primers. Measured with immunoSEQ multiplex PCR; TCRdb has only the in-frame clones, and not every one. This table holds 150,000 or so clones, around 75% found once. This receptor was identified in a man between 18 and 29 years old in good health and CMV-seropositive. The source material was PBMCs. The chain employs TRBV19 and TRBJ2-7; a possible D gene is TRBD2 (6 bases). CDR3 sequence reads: CASSIGGRTVEQYF. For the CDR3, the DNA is TGTGCCAGTAGTATAGGGGGGAGGACCGTCGAGCAGTACTTC.